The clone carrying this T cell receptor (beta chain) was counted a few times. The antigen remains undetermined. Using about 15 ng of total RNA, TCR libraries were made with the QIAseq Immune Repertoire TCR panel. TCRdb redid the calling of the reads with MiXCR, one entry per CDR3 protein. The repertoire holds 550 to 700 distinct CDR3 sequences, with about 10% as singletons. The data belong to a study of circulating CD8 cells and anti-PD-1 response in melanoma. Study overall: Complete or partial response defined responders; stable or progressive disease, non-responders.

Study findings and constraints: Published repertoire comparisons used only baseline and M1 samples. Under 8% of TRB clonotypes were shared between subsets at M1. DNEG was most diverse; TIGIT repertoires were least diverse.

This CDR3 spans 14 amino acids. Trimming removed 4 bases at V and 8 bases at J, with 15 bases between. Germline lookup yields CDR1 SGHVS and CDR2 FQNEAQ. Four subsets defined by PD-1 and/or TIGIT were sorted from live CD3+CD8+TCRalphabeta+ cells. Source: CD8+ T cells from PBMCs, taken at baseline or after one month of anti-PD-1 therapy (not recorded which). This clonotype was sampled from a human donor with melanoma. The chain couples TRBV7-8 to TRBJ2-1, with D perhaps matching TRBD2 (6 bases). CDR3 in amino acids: CASSYEAGSYEQFF. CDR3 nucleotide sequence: TGTGCCAGCAGCTATGAGGCGGGATCCTATGAGCAGTTCTTC.